The 17 T cell receptor beta chains below come from one sample, sequenced in a study of cytomegalovirus exposure and HLA in healthy donors. The PCR was carried out with 60 Vbeta primers and 13 Jbeta primers. Only in-frame clones appear in the TCRdb table, and some are missing; sequencing was by immunoSEQ multiplex PCR. The top ten clones hold more than 15% of a sample with 110,000 or so clones, about 12% of them seen once. The sequenced sample consisted of PBMCs. These receptor sequences come from a middle-aged man in good health and CMV-seropositive.

This clone was seen a handful of times. This chain connects TRBV6-6 to TRBJ2-1; 7 nucleotides align to TRBD2. The V gene end was trimmed by 5 bases and the J gene end by 10 bases; junction bases not matched to a gene: 17. The CDR3 sequence is 16 residues long. Germline CDR1 is MNHNY and CDR2 is SVGAGI (reference sequence). CDR3 protein: CASSTRHRAGEWEQFF. The DNA for the CDR3 is TGTGCCAGCAGTACCCGACATCGGGCGGGAGAATGGGAGCAGTTCTTC.

The rearrangement links TRBV6-5 to TRBJ2-3; 7 nucleotides align to TRBD2. The V gene's germline CDR1 is MNHEY and CDR2 SVGAGI. V lost 2 bases, J lost 1 base, and 3 bases stayed unmatched. This CDR3 is built from 15 residues. CDR3 DNA sequence: TGTGCCAGCAGTTACCGGCTAGCGGGCACAGATACGCAGTATTTT. Its protein is CASSYRLAGTDTQYF.

The chain couples TRBV5-1 to TRBJ2-5; D remains ambiguous. V gave up 0 bases and J gave up 5 bases, with 11 bases separating them. CDR3 length: 14 residues. The germline V gene encodes CDR1 SGHRS and CDR2 YFSETQ. CDR3 DNA: TGCGCCAGCAGCTTGGAGCGTCCGAGGGAGACCCAGTACTTC. Translated: CASSLERPRETQYF.

The V call is TRBV5-1, the J call TRBJ1-2; 7 nucleotides agree with TRBD1. Germline V gene data show CDR1 as SGHRS and CDR2 as YFSETQ. The CDR3 spans 14 residues. V trimming: 0 bases; J trimming: 6 bases; junction bases outside the gene matches: 5. The DNA of the CDR3 is TGCGCCAGCAGCTTGGCCGGGGACAGCCATGGCTACACCTTC. It translates to CASSLAGDSHGYTF.

The rearrangement joins TRBV7-9 to TRBJ1-1, with D possibly matching TRBD1 (6 bases). This CDR3 comprises 13 residues. Per germline, CDR1 SEHNR and CDR2 FQNEAQ (reference sequence). Trimming took 6 bases from V and 4 from J, leaving 12 bases between them. The CDR3 loop is CASRIRGGTEAFF. In DNA form, the CDR3 reads TGTGCCAGCAGGATCAGGGGTGGCACTGAAGCTTTCTTT.

The J gene is TRBJ2-3, the V gene TRBV18; no reliable D call. The germline CDR1 and CDR2 sequences are KGHSH and LQKENI. Trimming stripped 6 bases from V and 3 bases from J, with 13 bases between. The CDR3 totals 14 residues. As DNA, the CDR3 is TGTGCCAGCTCTCTACGCGAAACGACAGATACGCAGTATTTT. Its translation: CASSLRETTDTQYF.

This clone was observed a few times. The chain is built from TRBV29-1 and TRBJ2-1; D is undetermined. With 7 bases removed from V and 8 bases from J, the gap between germline ends came to 9 bases. Germline CDR1 reads SQVTM; CDR2 reads ANQGSEA. The CDR3 covers 10 residues. The CDR3 sequence: CSGAFHEQFF. As DNA, the CDR3 is TGCAGCGGTGCGTTCCATGAGCAGTTCTTC.

The table lists this clone with a few counts. The V gene is TRBV6-1, the J gene TRBJ2-3; 11 bases match TRBD2. Trimming at V came to 2 bases and at J to 2 bases, leaving 3 bases not matched to a gene. The CDR3 consists of 16 residues. CDR1 is MNHNS and CDR2 is SASEGT in the germline V gene. The CDR3 bases are TGTGCCAGCAGTGAAATACTAGCGGGAGACACAGATACGCAGTATTTT. Amino acid sequence: CASSEILAGDTDTQYF.

This sequence joins TRBV30 and TRBJ1-1; no reliable D call. Germline CDR1 is GTSNPN and CDR2 is SVGIG (reference sequence). The V gene lost 3 bases and the J gene lost 0 bases, with 5 bases spanning the gap. The CDR3 runs to 12 residues. The CDR3 DNA is TGTGCCTGGAGACGGGTGAACACTGAAGCTTTCTTT. Translated, it gives CAWRRVNTEAFF.

The genes are TRBV18 and TRBJ2-2, with a possible D match to TRBD1 (7 bases). This CDR3 contains 15 residues. With 3 bases removed from V and 4 bases from J, the gap between germline ends came to 12 bases. Germline values: CDR1 KGHSH, CDR2 LQKENI. CDR3 nucleotides: TGTGCCAGCTCACCTAGGAGGGACAGCACCGGGGAGCTGTTTTTT. Encoded protein: CASSPRRDSTGELFF.

The chain recombines TRBV5-1 with TRBJ1-5; 9 nucleotides match TRBD1. Losses at the gene ends were 4 bases for V and 4 bases for J; bases not matched to a gene: 3. Germline assignment: CDR1 SGHRS and CDR2 YFSETQ. The CDR3 is made up of 14 amino acids. The CDR3 region is CASSQGQGNQPQHF. As DNA, the CDR3 is TGCGCCAGCAGCCAGGGACAGGGAAATCAGCCCCAGCATTTT.

The V and J genes are TRBV5-1 and TRBJ1-1; no firm D call. Germline V gene sequence: CDR1 SGHRS, CDR2 YFSETQ. The CDR3 sequence is 15 residues long. V lost 3 bases, J lost 1 base, and 13 bases lay in between. The CDR3 DNA sequence: TGCGCCAGCAGCTCGGCTCGGGAGGAGAACACTGAAGCTTTCTTT. Protein sequence: CASSSAREENTEAFF.

The chain is built from TRBV2 and TRBJ1-5; D is undetermined. This CDR3 comprises 13 residues. V gave up 4 bases and J gave up 4 bases, with 8 bases separating them. CDR1 and CDR2 from the germline V gene are SNHLY and FYNNEI. Here the CDR3 reads CASSVNKNQPQHF. The CDR3 bases are TGTGCCAGCAGTGTAAACAAAAATCAGCCCCAGCATTTT.

The rearrangement links TRBV18 to TRBJ2-5, with D hard to call. CDR1 is KGHSH and CDR2 is LQKENI in the germline V gene. CDR3 length equals 13 residues. The ends were cut back, 3 bases at V and 5 bases at J, with 10 bases in the middle. The CDR3 region has the DNA TGTGCCAGCTCACCGAGAAAGGAGGAGACCCAGTACTTC. This gives the protein CASSPRKEETQYF. Together with reference TRBV18 and TRBJ2-5, the CDR3 gives the full variable domain: NAGVMQNPRHLVRRRGQEARLRCSPMKGHSHVYWYRQLPEEGLKFMVYLQKENIIDESGMPKERFSAEFPKEGPSILRIQQVVRGDSAAYFCASSPRKEETQYFGPGTRLLVL.

The V and J genes are TRBV29-1 and TRBJ2-5; 14 nucleotides align to TRBD2. Germline lookup yields CDR1 SQVTM and CDR2 ANQGSEA. V was pared by 4 bases and J by 7 bases, with 14 bases of the junction left unmatched. The CDR3 is 17 amino acids. As DNA, the CDR3 is TGCAGCGTTGCCGGGACTAGCGGGAGTCCTGACTTCGGGACCCAGTACTTC. Translating gives CSVAGTSGSPDFGTQYF.

This chain uses TRBV6-4 with TRBJ1-2; perhaps TRBD1 as D (6 bases). Germline CDR1 and CDR2: MRHNA and SNTAGT. The CDR3 length is 13 residues. V was pared by 6 bases and J by 1 base, with 9 bases between. The CDR3 loop reads CASSPQGNYGYTF. DNA of the CDR3: TGTGCCAGCAGCCCACAGGGTAACTATGGCTACACCTTC.

This clone was counted a few times. The chain joins TRBV5-4 to TRBJ2-1; perhaps TRBD2 as D (6 bases). CDR1 is SGHNT, CDR2 YYREEE, per germline (reference sequence). The CDR3 contains 16 residues. V gave up 1 base and J gave up 5 bases, with 16 bases separating them. CDR3: CASSLKIREVDNEQFF. The CDR3 DNA is TGTGCCAGCAGCTTGAAAATAAGGGAGGTGGACAATGAGCAGTTCTTC. The full variable domain, completed using reference TRBV5-4 and TRBJ2-1, is ETGVTQSPTHLIKTRGQQVTLRCSSQSGHNTVSWYQQALGQGPQFIFQYYREEENGRGNFPPRFSGLQFPNYSSELNVNALELDDSALYLCASSLKIREVDNEQFFGPGTRLTVL.